The clone carrying this T cell receptor beta chain was found a few times. CDR3 length equals 13 residues. Looked up from germline, CDR1 is MDHEN and CDR2 is SYDVKM. V was pared by 3 bases and J by 3 bases, with 2 bases of the junction left unmatched. The source of the sample is a study of blood T cell repertoires in COVID-19. Generated by immunoSEQ multiplex PCR, the TCRdb table keeps only in-frame clones and is missing some. This sample has some 110,000 clones; more than 75% occur once, and the top ten carry over 20%. The sequence was collected from a man aged 60-69 years with acute or convalescent COVID-19. The sequenced material came from peripheral blood. The J gene is TRBJ2-7, the V gene TRBV28; 7 bases match TRBD1. This CDR3 is CASSLTGIYEQYF. The CDR3, as DNA: TGTGCCAGCAGTTTGACAGGGATCTACGAGCAGTACTTC. Full variable domain (outside the CDR3, taken from reference TRBV28 and TRBJ2-7): DVKVTQSSRYLVKRTGEKVFLECVQDMDHENMFWYRQDPGLGLRLIYFSYDVKMKEKGDIPEGYSVSREKKERFSLILESASTNQTSMYLCASSLTGIYEQYFGPGTRLTVT.